Below are 11 T cell receptor beta chains sequenced from a single sample in a study of glioma-infiltrating T cells after dendritic cell vaccination. The assay was immunoSEQ multiplex PCR, and TCRdb's table has in-frame clones only and misses some. This repertoire shows under 130,000 clones, 85% to 90% found once; its top ten account for approximately 3%. Time point in this sample: after dendritic cell vaccination, including at tumor progression/relapse. Source: blood, taken after dendritic cell vaccination. The receptor source for this set is a human donor with glioblastoma.

The chain recombines TRBV5-4 with TRBJ2-3; D gene unclear. Trimming stripped 1 base from V and 0 bases from J, with 6 bases between. The CDR3 has 14 amino acids. The germline CDR1 and CDR2 sequences are SGHNT and YYREEE (reference sequence). The CDR3 region is CASSLKSSTDTQYF. The CDR3, as DNA: TGTGCCAGCAGCTTGAAGAGCAGCACAGATACGCAGTATTTT.

The genes are TRBV7-2 and TRBJ1-5; D is unclear. V dropped 4 bases and J dropped 4 bases, with 5 bases sitting between them. Germline V gene lookup returns CDR1 SGHTA and CDR2 FQGNSA. The CDR3 sequence is 12 residues long. The chain's CDR3 is CASSSVNQPQHF. CDR3 sequence (DNA): TGTGCCAGCAGCTCGGTGAATCAGCCCCAGCATTTT.

The chain employs TRBV5-1 and TRBJ1-3, with 8 bases fitting TRBD1. The CDR3 runs to 15 residues. V was clipped by 4 bases and J by 2 bases; unmatched bases: 5. Germline V gene lookup returns CDR1 SGHRS and CDR2 YFSETQ. CDR3 sequence reads: CASSVGQVTGNTIYF. For the CDR3, the DNA is TGCGCCAGCAGCGTGGGACAGGTCACTGGAAACACCATATATTTT. Full variable domain (rest looked up from reference TRBV5-1 and TRBJ1-3): KAGVTQTPRYLIKTRGQQVTLSCSPISGHRSVSWYQQTPGQGLQFLFEYFSETQRNKGNFPGRFSGRQFSNSRSEMNVSTLELGDSALYLCASSVGQVTGNTIYFGEGSWLTVV.

V is TRBV19 and J is TRBJ2-7; TRBD2 aligns across 7 bases. Per germline, CDR1 LNHDA and CDR2 SQIVND (reference sequence). The CDR3 loop spans 15 amino acids. V lost 1 base and J lost 2; bases outside the gene matches: 5. The CDR3 region has the DNA TGTGCCAGTAGTATAGGTAGGGGACTAACCTACGAGCAGTACTTC. This sequence encodes CASSIGRGLTYEQYF.

The chain combines TRBV19 with TRBJ1-2, with TRBD1 matching 9 bases. V shed 7 bases and J 4 bases; nucleotides not matched to a gene: 7. CDR1 LNHDA and CDR2 SQIVND come from the germline V gene (reference sequence). The CDR3 is 14 residues long. The CDR3 here is CASTHLTGGYGYTF. The CDR3 nucleotides read TGTGCCAGTACCCACCTGACAGGGGGCTATGGCTACACCTTC.

The rearrangement links TRBV5-1 to TRBJ2-2; 8 nucleotides line up with TRBD2. With 2 bases clipped from V and 7 bases from J, the junction kept 13 bases outside the gene matches. The CDR3 runs 17 residues. CDR1 is SGHRS, CDR2 YFSETQ, per germline. CDR3 protein: CASSFRRSGSDIGELFF. In DNA, the CDR3 is TGCGCCAGCAGCTTTAGGAGGAGCGGGAGTGATATCGGGGAGCTGTTTTTT.

This clone was seen only once. This chain connects TRBV5-6 to TRBJ1-2; D remains unclear. The CDR3 consists of 13 residues. Trimming took off 3 bases at V and 4 bases at J, with 10 bases between the two ends. The germline V gene has CDR1 SGHDT and CDR2 YYEEEE. The chain's CDR3 is CASSYDPGYGYTF. Written as DNA, the CDR3 is TGTGCCAGCAGCTACGACCCGGGCTATGGCTACACCTTC.

The gene calls are TRBV13 and TRBJ1-4; D might be TRBD1 (5 bases). V lost 5 bases to trimming and J lost 5 bases, with 12 bases between them. Germline V gene data show CDR1 as PRHDT and CDR2 as FYEKMQ (reference sequence). The CDR3 length is 14 residues. The CDR3, as DNA: TGTGCCAGCAGCCTCACAGGTGGGAATGAAAAACTGTTTTTT. The encoded protein is CASSLTGGNEKLFF.

V usage is TRBV7-8 and J usage is TRBJ1-5; 10 nucleotides line up with TRBD1. Germline CDR1 and CDR2: SGHVS and FQNEAQ. The J segment lost 4 bases and the V segment lost 1 base, leaving 4 bases of the junction unmatched. The CDR3 extends over 16 amino acids. The CDR3 is CASSLGGQGFNQPQHF. The CDR3, as DNA: TGTGCCAGCAGCTTAGGGGGACAGGGGTTTAATCAGCCCCAGCATTTT.

The chain links TRBV10-3 to TRBJ2-7; 8 bases are a match to TRBD2. The ends lost 4 bases at V and 3 bases at J; junction bases unmatched: 5. The CDR3 sequence is 14 residues long. CDR1 and CDR2 from the germline V gene are ENHRY and SYGVKD. The CDR3 sequence: CAISVSRGDYEQYF. CDR3 sequence (DNA): TGTGCCATCAGTGTATCGCGGGGGGACTACGAGCAGTACTTC.

In this sample, this clone turned up a few times. The V call is TRBV5-1, the J call TRBJ2-1, with D perhaps TRBD2 (7 bases). The CDR3 loop spans 14 amino acids. From germline, CDR1 is SGHRS and CDR2 YFSETQ. Trimming removed 6 bases at V and 4 bases at J, with 14 bases between. The DNA for the CDR3 is TGCGCCAGCAACCGAGGGGGGGATTACAATGAGCAGTTCTTC. Amino acid sequence: CASNRGGDYNEQFF.